This T cell receptor (beta chain) was sequenced in a study of neurological immune-mediated disorders. This clonotype was observed many times. The germline V gene has CDR1 SGHKS and CDR2 YYEKEE (reference sequence). The V and J ends lost 1 base and 2 bases respectively, with 6 bases between them. The CDR3 extends over 13 amino acids. By 5'RACE with 10-nucleotide random UMIs, the cDNA was made. Each CDR3 protein gets one entry after TCRdb re-called the 5' RACE reads with MiXCR. This sample yields about 79,000 distinct CDR3 sequences, of which roughly 14% are seen a single time; 6.5% to 8% belongs to the top ten.

This chain uses TRBV5-5 with TRBJ1-2, with D unclear. Sequenced input: PBMCs. The clonotype comes from a woman aged 50 to 60 in good health. In nucleotides, the CDR3 is TGTGCCAGCAGCTTGACGACCAACTATGGCTACACCTTC. This gives the protein CASSLTTNYGYTF.